The 3 T cell receptor beta chains presented below share a single source sample, sequenced in a study of cytomegalovirus exposure and HLA in healthy donors. PCR used 60 Vbeta primers and 13 Jbeta primers. The repertoire was sequenced with immunoSEQ multiplex PCR; TCRdb's copy has only in-frame clones and lacks some. Among approximately 170,000 clones, under 80% were seen once, and the ten largest hold around 2.9%. What was sequenced was PBMCs. These receptors were obtained from a man aged 35-49 years in good health and CMV-seronegative.

This clone was observed once. This chain joins TRBV7-8 and TRBJ2-1; 11 bases agree with TRBD2. The CDR3 runs to 15 residues. CDR1 is SGHVS, CDR2 FQNEAQ, per germline. The junction had 0 bases not matched to a gene; V was cut back by 1 base and J by 4 bases. The CDR3 DNA sequence: TGTGCCAGCAGCTTAGGGACTAGCGGGTACAATGAGCAGTTCTTC. Translating gives CASSLGTSGYNEQFF.

Only a few counts were recorded for this clone. The rearrangement uses TRBV10-3 and TRBJ2-3; possibly TRBD1 for D (6 bases). CDR3 length: 15 amino acids. Germline values: CDR1 ENHRY, CDR2 SYGVKD. The V end was cut by 3 bases, the J end by 1 base, with 11 bases between. The CDR3 DNA follows: TGTGCCATCAGTGAATACAGGGTGGGCACAGATACGCAGTATTTT. Protein: CAISEYRVGTDTQYF.

The chain carries TRBV19 and TRBJ2-1; tentatively, D is TRBD2 (6 bases). The CDR3 totals 17 residues. Trimming stripped 9 bases from V and 9 bases from J, with 30 bases between. The V gene's germline CDR1 is LNHDA and CDR2 SQIVND (reference sequence). The CDR3 spells CASSQTRGRGFQGEQFF. The CDR3 region has the DNA TGTGCCAGCTCCCAGACCCGGGGGAGAGGATTTCAGGGTGAGCAGTTCTTC. The whole variable domain, filled in from reference TRBV19 and TRBJ2-1, reads DGGITQSPKYLFRKEGQNVTLSCEQNLNHDAMYWYRQDPGQGLRLIYYSQIVNDFQKGDIAEGYSVSREKKESFPLTVTSAQKNPTAFYLCASSQTRGRGFQGEQFFGPGTRLTVL.